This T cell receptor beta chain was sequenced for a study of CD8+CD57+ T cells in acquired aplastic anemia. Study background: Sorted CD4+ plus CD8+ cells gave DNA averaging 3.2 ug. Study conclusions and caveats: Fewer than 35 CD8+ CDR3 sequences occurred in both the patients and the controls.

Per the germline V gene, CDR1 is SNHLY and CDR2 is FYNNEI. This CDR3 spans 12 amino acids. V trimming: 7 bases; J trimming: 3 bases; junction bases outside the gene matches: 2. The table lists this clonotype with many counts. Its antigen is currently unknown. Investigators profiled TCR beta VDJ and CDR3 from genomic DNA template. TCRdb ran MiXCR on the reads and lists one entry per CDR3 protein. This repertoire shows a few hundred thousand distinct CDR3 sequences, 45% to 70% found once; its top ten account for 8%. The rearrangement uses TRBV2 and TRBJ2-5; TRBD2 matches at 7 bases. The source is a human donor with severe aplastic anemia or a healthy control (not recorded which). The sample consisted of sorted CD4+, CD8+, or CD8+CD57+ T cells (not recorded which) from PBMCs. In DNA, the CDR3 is TGTGCCAGCAAGCGGGATGAAGAGACCCAGTACTTC. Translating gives CASKRDEETQYF. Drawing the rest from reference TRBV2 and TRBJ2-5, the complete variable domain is EPEVTQTPSHQVTQMGQEVILRCVPISNHLYFYWYRQILGQKVEFLVSFYNNEISEKSEIFDDQFSVERPDGSNFTLKIRSTKLEDSAMYFCASKRDEETQYFGPGTRLLVL.